Listed below are T cell receptor beta chains from one sample, sequenced in a study of cytomegalovirus exposure and HLA in healthy donors. Produced via immunoSEQ multiplex PCR; TCRdb's table is partial and in-frame only. The sample carries approximately 100,000 clones, roughly 70% recorded once. Material for sequencing was PBMCs. The receptors were gathered from a man aged 50 to 59 in good health and CMV-seronegative. Each CDR3 is given with its conserved first and last residue. D genes are given only for firm matches.

v_call	j_call	d_call	cdr3_nt	cdr3_aa
TRBV10-3	TRBJ2-3	-	TGTGCCATCAGTGAGGCAGTCACAGATACGCAGTATTTT	CAISEAVTDTQYF
TRBV7-2	TRBJ2-7	TRBD2	TGTGCCAGCAGCTTAGGGACTAGCGTCTACGAGCAGTACTTC	CASSLGTSVYEQYF
TRBV29-1	TRBJ2-5	-	TGCAGCGTTGAAGATCGGCGGCGGGGAGAGACCCAGTACTTC	CSVEDRRRGETQYF
TRBV2	TRBJ1-2	-	TGTGCCAGCGGGGGGGCATTGGCGGCGAATTCTAACTATGGCTACACCTTC	CASGGALAANSNYGYTF
TRBV7-3	TRBJ1-2	TRBD1	TGTGCCAGCAGCGCGTCCGGGACAGGGTATGGCTACACCTTC	CASSASGTGYGYTF
TRBV4-1	TRBJ2-3	-	TGCGCCAGCAGCCAAGAGAGGGGGGGCCAAGATACGCAGTATTTT	CASSQERGGQDTQYF
TRBV19	TRBJ2-2	-	TGTGCCAGTAGTACCTCCAGGAACACCGGGGAGCTGTTTTTT	CASSTSRNTGELFF
TRBV18	TRBJ1-4	-	TGTGCCAGCTCAGGAGGCTCAGCTAATGAAAAACTGTTTTTT	CASSGGSANEKLFF
TRBV7-2	TRBJ1-2	-	TGTGCCAGCAGCTTAGCGCGGACAACCCATGGCTACACCTTC	CASSLARTTHGYTF
TRBV11-3	TRBJ2-3	TRBD2	TGTGCCAGCAGCCCCGTAGCGGGGGCAGATACGCAGTATTTT	CASSPVAGADTQYF